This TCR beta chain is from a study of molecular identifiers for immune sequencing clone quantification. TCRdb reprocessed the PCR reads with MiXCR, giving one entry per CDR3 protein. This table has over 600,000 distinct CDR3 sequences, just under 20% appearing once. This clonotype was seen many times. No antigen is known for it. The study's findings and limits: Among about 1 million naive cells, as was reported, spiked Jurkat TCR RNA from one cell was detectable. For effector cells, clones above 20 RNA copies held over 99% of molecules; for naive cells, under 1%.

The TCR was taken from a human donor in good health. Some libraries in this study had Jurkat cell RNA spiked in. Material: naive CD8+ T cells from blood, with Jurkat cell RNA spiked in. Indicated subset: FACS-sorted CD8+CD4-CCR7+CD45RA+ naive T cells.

This CDR3 is CASIANGAWTEAFF. DNA of the CDR3: TGTGCCAGCATTGCTAATGGGGCCTGGACTGAAGCTTTCTTT. The chain joins TRBV6-2 or TRBV6-3 to TRBJ1-1, with a possible D match to TRBD1 (5 bases). Germline CDR1 and CDR2: MNHEY and SVGEGT. The ends were cut back, 7 bases at V and 5 bases at J, with 17 bases in the middle. The CDR3 runs 14 residues.